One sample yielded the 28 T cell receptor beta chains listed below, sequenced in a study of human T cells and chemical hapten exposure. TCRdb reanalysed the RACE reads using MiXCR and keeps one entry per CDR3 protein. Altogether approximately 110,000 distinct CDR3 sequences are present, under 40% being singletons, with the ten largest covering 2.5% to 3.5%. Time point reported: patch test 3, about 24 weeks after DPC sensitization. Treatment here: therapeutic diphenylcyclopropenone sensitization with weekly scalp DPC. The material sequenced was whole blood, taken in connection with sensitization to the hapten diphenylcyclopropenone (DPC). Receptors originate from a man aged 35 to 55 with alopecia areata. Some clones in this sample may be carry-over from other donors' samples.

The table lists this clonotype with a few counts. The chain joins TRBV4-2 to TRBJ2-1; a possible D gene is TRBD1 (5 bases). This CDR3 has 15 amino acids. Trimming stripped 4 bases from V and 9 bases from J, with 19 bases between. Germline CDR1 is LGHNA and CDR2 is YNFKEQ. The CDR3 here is CASSRLGQGLTEQFF. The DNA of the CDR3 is TGTGCCAGCAGCCGTCTTGGCCAGGGCCTGACTGAGCAGTTCTTC.

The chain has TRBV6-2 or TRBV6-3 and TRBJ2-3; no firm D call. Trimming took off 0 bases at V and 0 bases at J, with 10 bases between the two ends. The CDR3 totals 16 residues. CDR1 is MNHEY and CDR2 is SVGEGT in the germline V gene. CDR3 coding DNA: TGTGCCAGCAGTTACTCCACTCTGGTTAGCACAGATACGCAGTATTTT. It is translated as CASSYSTLVSTDTQYF.

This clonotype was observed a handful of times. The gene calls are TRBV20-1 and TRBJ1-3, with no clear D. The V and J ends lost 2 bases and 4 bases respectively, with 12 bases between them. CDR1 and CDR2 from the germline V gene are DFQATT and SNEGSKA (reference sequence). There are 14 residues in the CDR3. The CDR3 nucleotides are TGCAGTGCTAGAATCGAAACGGGGGGAAACACCATATATTTT. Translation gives CSARIETGGNTIYF.

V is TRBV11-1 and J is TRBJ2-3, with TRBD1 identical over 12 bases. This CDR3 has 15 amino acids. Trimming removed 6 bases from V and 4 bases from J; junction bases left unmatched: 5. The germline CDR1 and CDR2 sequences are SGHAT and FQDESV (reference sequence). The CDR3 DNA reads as TGTGCCAGCAGTTCCGGGACAGGGGGCGCAGATACGCAGTATTTT. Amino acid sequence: CASSSGTGGADTQYF.

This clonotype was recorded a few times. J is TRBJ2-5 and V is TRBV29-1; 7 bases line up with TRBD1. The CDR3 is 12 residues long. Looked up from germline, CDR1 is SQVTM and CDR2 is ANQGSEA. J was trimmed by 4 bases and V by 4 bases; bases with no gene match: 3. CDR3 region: CSVVGGLETQYF. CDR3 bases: TGCAGCGTTGTAGGGGGCCTAGAGACCCAGTACTTC.

The CDR3 DNA is TGTGCCAGCAGCCAAGATCGACGCGGTCCCTACAATGAGCAGTTCTTC. Protein product: CASSQDRRGPYNEQFF. The chain recombines TRBV14 with TRBJ2-1; the D is unclear. The germline CDR1 and CDR2 sequences are SGHDN and FVKESK. There are 16 residues in the CDR3. V lost 0 bases, J lost 2 bases, and 11 bases lay in between.

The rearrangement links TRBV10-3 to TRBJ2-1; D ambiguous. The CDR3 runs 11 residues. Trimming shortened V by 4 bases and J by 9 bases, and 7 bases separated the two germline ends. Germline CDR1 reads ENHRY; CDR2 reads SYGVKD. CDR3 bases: TGTGCCATCAGTGGGGCCCTTGAGCAGTTCTTC. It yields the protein CAISGALEQFF.

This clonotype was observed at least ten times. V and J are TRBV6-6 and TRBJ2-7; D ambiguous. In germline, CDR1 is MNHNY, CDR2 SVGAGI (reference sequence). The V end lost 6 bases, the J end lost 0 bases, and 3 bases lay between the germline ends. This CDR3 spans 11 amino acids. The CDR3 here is CASSDSYEQYV. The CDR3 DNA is TGTGCCAGCAGCGACTCCTACGAGCAGTACGTC.

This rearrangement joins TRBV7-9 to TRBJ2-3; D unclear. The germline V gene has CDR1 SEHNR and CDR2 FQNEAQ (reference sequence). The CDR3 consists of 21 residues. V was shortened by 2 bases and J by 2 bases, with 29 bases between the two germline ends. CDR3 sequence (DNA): TGTGCCAGCAGCTTATTTTCTCGGTCCCCAGGCAGAACTTTCTACACAGATACGCAGTATTTT. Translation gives CASSLFSRSPGRTFYTDTQYF.

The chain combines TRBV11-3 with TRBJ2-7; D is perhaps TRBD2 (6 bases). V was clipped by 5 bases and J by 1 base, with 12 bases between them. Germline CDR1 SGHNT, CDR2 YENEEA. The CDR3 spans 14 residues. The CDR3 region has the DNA TGTGCCAGCAGCCCGCGGGACGGTTCCTACGAGCAGTACGTC. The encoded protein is CASSPRDGSYEQYV.

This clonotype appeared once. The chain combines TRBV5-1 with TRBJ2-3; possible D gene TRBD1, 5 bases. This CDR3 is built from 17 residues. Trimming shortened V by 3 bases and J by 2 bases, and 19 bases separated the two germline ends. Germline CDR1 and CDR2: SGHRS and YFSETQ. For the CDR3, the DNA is TGCGCCAGCAGCTCGATTCGACAGAGTATCCTCACAGATACGCAGTATTTT. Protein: CASSSIRQSILTDTQYF.

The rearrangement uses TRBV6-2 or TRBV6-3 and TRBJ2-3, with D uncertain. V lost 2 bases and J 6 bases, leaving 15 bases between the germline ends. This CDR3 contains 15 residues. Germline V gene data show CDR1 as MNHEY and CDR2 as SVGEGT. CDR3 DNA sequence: TGTGCCAGCAGTTACCCGCCTTTTACTGAGGATACGCAGTATTTT. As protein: CASSYPPFTEDTQYF.

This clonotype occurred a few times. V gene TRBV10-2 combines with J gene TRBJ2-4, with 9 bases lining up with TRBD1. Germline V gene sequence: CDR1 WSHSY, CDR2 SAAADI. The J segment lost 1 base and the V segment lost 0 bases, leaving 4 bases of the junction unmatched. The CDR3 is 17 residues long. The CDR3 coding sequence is TGCGCCAGCAGTGAGTCAGTCGGGACAGGGGCCAAAAACATTCAGTACTTC. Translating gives CASSESVGTGAKNIQYF.

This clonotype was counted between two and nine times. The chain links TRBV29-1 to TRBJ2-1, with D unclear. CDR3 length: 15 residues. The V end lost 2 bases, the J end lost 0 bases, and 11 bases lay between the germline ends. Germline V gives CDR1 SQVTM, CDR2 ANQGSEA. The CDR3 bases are TGCAGCGTTGAATTGGCCACCCGCTCCTACAATGAGCAGTTCTTC. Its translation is CSVELATRSYNEQFF.

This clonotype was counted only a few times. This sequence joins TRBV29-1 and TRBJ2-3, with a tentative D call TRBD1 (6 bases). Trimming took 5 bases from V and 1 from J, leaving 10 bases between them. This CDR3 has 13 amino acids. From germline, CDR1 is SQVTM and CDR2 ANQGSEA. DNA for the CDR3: TGCAGCGTTTTCAGGGGAGGCACAGATACGCAGTATTTT. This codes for CSVFRGGTDTQYF.

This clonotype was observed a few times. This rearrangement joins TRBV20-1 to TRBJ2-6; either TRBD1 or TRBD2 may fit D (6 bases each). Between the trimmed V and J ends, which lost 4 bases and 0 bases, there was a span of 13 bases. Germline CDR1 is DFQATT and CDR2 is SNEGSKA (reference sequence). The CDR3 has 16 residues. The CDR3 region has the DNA TGCAGTGCTACCCCCGGGGGCCCCTCTGGGGCCAACGTCCTGACTTTC. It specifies CSATPGGPSGANVLTF.

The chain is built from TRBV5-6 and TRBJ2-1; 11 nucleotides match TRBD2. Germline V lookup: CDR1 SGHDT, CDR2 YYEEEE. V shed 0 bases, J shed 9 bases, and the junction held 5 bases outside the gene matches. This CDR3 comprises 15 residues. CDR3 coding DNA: TGTGCCAGCAGCTTGGGGGGTAGCGGGAGGGGTGAGCAGTTCTTC. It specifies CASSLGGSGRGEQFF. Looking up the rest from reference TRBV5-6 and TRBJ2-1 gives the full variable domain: DAGVTQSPTHLIKTRGQQVTLRCSPKSGHDTVSWYQQALGQGPQFIFQYYEEEERQRGNFPDRFSGHQFPNYSSELNVNALLLGDSALYLCASSLGGSGRGEQFFGPGTRLTVL.

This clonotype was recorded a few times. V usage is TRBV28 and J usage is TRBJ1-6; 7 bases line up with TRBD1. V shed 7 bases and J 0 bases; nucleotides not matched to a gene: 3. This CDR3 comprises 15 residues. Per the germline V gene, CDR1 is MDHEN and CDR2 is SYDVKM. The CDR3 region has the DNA TGTGCCAGCATACAGGGGCTCTCCTATAATTCACCCCTCCACTTT. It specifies CASIQGLSYNSPLHF. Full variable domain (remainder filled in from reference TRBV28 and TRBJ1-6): DVKVTQSSRYLVKRTGEKVFLECVQDMDHENMFWYRQDPGLGLRLIYFSYDVKMKEKGDIPEGYSVSREKKERFSLILESASTNQTSMYLCASIQGLSYNSPLHFGNGTRLTVT.

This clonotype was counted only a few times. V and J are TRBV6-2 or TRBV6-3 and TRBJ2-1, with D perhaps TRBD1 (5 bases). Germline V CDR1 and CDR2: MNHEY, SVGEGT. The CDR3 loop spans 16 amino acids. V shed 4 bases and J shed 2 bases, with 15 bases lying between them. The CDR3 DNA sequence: TGTGCCAGCAGTTCCATTTTGGGGCAGACCTACAATGAGCAGTTCTTC. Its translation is CASSSILGQTYNEQFF.

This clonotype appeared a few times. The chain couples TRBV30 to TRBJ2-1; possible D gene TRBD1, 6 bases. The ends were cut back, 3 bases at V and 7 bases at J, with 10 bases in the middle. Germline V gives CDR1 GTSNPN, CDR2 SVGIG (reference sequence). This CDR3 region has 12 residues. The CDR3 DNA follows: TGTGCCTGGAGCCAAGGGGGAAATGAGCAGTTCTTC. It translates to CAWSQGGNEQFF.

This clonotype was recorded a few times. The CDR3 bases are TGTGCCAGTAGTACGGGACAGGGGCACGTTAATGAGCAGTTCTTC. Translating gives CASSTGQGHVNEQFF. The genes are TRBV19 and TRBJ2-1; 10 positions agree with TRBD1. V trimming: 4 bases; J trimming: 7 bases; junction bases outside the gene matches: 7. CDR1 is LNHDA and CDR2 is SQIVND in the germline V gene (reference sequence). This CDR3 is 15 amino acids long.

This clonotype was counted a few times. CDR3 sequence reads: CASSFESGGDEQFF. Written as DNA, the CDR3 is TGCGCCAGCAGCTTCGAGTCAGGTGGGGATGAGCAGTTCTTC. This sequence joins TRBV5-1 and TRBJ2-1; no reliable D call. This CDR3 contains 14 residues. V was cut by 2 bases and J by 8 bases, with 14 bases left in between. CDR1 is SGHRS, CDR2 YFSETQ, per germline.

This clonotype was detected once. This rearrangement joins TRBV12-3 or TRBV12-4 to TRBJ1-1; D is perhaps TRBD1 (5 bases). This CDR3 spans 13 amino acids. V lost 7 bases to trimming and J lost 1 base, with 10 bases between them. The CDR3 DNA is TGTGCCAGCACCTGGGACCAGAACACTGAAGCTTTCTTT. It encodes CASTWDQNTEAFF.

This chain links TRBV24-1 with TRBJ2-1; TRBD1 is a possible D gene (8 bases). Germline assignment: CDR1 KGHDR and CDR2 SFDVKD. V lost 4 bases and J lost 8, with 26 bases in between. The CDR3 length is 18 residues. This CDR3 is CATSDSSLTGEGLDEQFF. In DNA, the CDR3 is TGTGCCACCAGTGACTCTTCGCTGACAGGGGAGGGCTTGGATGAGCAGTTCTTC.

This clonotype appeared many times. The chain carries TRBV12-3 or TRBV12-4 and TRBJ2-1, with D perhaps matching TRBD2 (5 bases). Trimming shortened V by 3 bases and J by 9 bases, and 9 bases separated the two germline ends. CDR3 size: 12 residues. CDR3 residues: CASSFLGGEQFF. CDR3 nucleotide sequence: TGTGCCAGCAGTTTCCTAGGAGGTGAGCAGTTCTTC.

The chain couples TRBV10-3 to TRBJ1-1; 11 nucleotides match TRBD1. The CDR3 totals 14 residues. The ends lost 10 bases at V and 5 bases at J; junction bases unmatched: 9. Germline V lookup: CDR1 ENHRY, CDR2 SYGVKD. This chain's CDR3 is CASGVGTGGTEAFF. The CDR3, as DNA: TGTGCCAGCGGAGTCGGGACAGGGGGTACTGAAGCTTTCTTT.

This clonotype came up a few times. Written as DNA, the CDR3 is TGCGCCAGCAGCCAAGATCAACAGGGGGATCAGCCCCAGCATTTT. Protein product: CASSQDQQGDQPQHF. The genes are TRBV4-3 and TRBJ1-5, with 8 positions matching TRBD1. Germline lookup yields CDR1 LGHNA and CDR2 YSLEER. The length of the CDR3 is 15 residues. Trimming removed 0 bases from V and 5 bases from J; junction bases left unmatched: 3.

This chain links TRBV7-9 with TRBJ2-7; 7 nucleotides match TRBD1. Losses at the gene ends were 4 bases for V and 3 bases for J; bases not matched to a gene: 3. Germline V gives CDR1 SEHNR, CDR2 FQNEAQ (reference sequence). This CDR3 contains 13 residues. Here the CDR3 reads CASSSGDSYEQYV. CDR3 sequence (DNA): TGTGCCAGCAGCTCCGGGGACAGCTACGAGCAGTACGTC.